The next 14 T cell receptor beta chains were all read from a single sample in a study of blood T cells in healthy people across ages (dated by TCRdb to between 2014 and 2017). Library preparation used 5' RACE. TCRdb lists the instrument as Illumina HiSeq 2500. A second PCR of about 7 to 12 cycles was performed with a sample-barcoded 5' primer and a J-beta primer mix. TCRdb reprocessed the public reads (quality trimming at Q25 with fastp, clone calling with MiXCR) and kept in-frame beta chains. Entries are consolidated by CDR3 protein sequence, retaining the most common genes and DNA. Recorded for this sample are approximately 810,000 distinct CDR3 sequences; 35% to 40% of them occurred a single time. In total, the top ten clones hold 10% to 15% of the sample. The material sequenced was blood. These receptors all come from a man between 18 and 29 years old in good health.

This clonotype was picked up a small number of times. V and J are TRBV4-3 and TRBJ1-1; D is unclear. V was trimmed by 1 base and J by 2 bases, leaving 17 bases between them. Germline V lookup: CDR1 LGHNA, CDR2 YSLEER. This CDR3 contains 17 residues. CDR3 nucleotides: TGCGCCAGCAGCCAAGCCCGCCTCTTGGACGTAAACACTGAAGCTTTCTTT. Its translation: CASSQARLLDVNTEAFF.

This clonotype came up many times. The genes are TRBV29-1 and TRBJ2-5; 11 nucleotides line up with TRBD2. Germline V CDR1 and CDR2: SQVTM, ANQGSEA. The CDR3 extends over 14 amino acids. Trimming cost V 5 bases and J 4 bases; bases outside gene matches: 6. CDR3 bases: TGCAGCGTTCGTCTCGGGACTAGCGGAGAGACCCAGTACTTC. Residues: CSVRLGTSGETQYF. Full variable domain (remainder filled in from reference TRBV29-1 and TRBJ2-5): SAVISQKPSRDICQRGTSLTIQCQVDSQVTMMFWYRQQPGQSLTLIATANQGSEATYESGFVIDKFPISRPNLTFSTLTVSNMSPEDSSIYLCSVRLGTSGETQYFGPGTRLLVL.

For this clonotype: Since a much larger clone is just one base distant, this may be a read error. This chain joins TRBV20-1 and TRBJ2-1; 12 nucleotides agree with TRBD2. The DNA end is a closer match to TRBJ2-7, so the J assignment may be wrong. Germline V gene data show CDR1 as DFQATT and CDR2 as SNEGSKA (reference sequence). The CDR3 has 16 residues. CDR3 residues: CSARRGLAGSYNEQYF. The CDR3 DNA reads TGCAGTGCTAGGAGGGGACTAGCGGGCTCCTACAATGAGCAGTACTTC.

This clonotype occurred a few times. The genes are TRBV20-1 and TRBJ1-1, with TRBD1 identical over 8 bases. This CDR3 contains 14 residues. V gave up 1 base and J gave up 5 bases; unmatched junction bases: 6. Per germline, CDR1 DFQATT and CDR2 SNEGSKA (reference sequence). The CDR3 is CSARVRTGRTEAFF. The CDR3 DNA reads TGCAGTGCTAGAGTGCGGACAGGGAGGACTGAAGCTTTCTTT.

This clonotype has just a few counts. The rearrangement uses TRBV6-2 or TRBV6-3 and TRBJ2-5; 7 positions agree with TRBD2. V was clipped by 8 bases and J by 4 bases; unmatched bases: 4. The CDR3 is 12 residues long. Per the germline V gene, CDR1 is MNHEY and CDR2 is SVGEGT. The CDR3 coding sequence is TGTGCCAGCGGCGGGGGTGTAGAGACCCAGTACTTC. Translating gives CASGGGVETQYF.

The genes are TRBV5-1 and TRBJ2-1; the D gene is possibly TRBD1 (6 bases). Germline V gene lookup returns CDR1 SGHRS and CDR2 YFSETQ. Trimming shortened V by 3 bases and J by 2 bases, and 12 bases separated the two germline ends. This CDR3 has 15 residues. In DNA form, the CDR3 reads TGCGCCAGCAGCTCCGACAGGAGGACCTACAATGAGCAGTTCTTC. Protein product: CASSSDRRTYNEQFF.

This clonotype was recorded at least ten times. The gene calls are TRBV12-3 or TRBV12-4 and TRBJ2-4, with D perhaps being TRBD1 or TRBD2 (5 bases each). The CDR3 totals 15 residues. V lost 7 bases and J lost 0, with 13 bases in between. CDR3 sequence: CASTPPGTAKNIQYF. DNA of the CDR3: TGTGCCAGCACTCCCCCCGGGACAGCCAAAAACATTCAGTACTTC.

V usage is TRBV9 and J usage is TRBJ2-3, with D possibly matching TRBD1 (5 bases). V gave up 0 bases and J gave up 1 base, with 12 bases separating them. Germline V CDR1 and CDR2: SGDLS, YYNGEE. CDR3 length: 16 residues. Here the CDR3 DNA reads TGTGCCAGCAGCGTAGCTGGGGCCCTCCGCACAGATACGCAGTATTTT. It yields the protein CASSVAGALRTDTQYF.

CDR3 bases: TGTGCCACAACGACAAGCACCGGGGAGCTGTTTTTT. This gives the protein CATTTSTGELFF. The rearrangement links TRBV24-1 to TRBJ2-2; D is uncertain. Germline CDR1 KGHDR, CDR2 SFDVKD. The CDR3 is 12 amino acids. Trimming took off 10 bases at V and 4 bases at J, with 9 bases between the two ends.

Many counts were recorded for this clonotype. The chain carries TRBV12-3 or TRBV12-4 and TRBJ2-1; D is unclear. CDR3 size: 14 residues. V shed 1 base and J shed 4 bases, with 8 bases lying between them. In DNA form, the CDR3 reads TGTGCCAGCAGTTTAGGGGTTGGGTACAATGAGCAGTTCTTC. Translated: CASSLGVGYNEQFF.

This clonotype has ten or more counts. This chain connects TRBV4-1 to TRBJ2-3; 9 bases map to TRBD2. The CDR3 consists of 17 residues. The V segment lost 4 bases and the J segment 6 bases; nucleotides outside the gene matches: 14. Looked up from germline, CDR1 is MGHRA and CDR2 is YSYEKL. CDR3 in DNA: TGCGCCAGCAGCCCTCTGCTAGCGGGGAACAGAGGGGATACGCAGTATTTT. Its protein product is CASSPLLAGNRGDTQYF.

This chain joins TRBV10-3 and TRBJ1-1; a weak D match, TRBD1 (6 bases). Germline V lookup: CDR1 ENHRY, CDR2 SYGVKD. V was pared by 4 bases and J by 1 base, with 7 bases between. This CDR3 spans 13 amino acids. CDR3 bases: TGTGCCATCAGTGCGACAGGGAACACTGAAGCTTTCTTT. Its translation is CAISATGNTEAFF.

The CDR3 reads CASSYSRTGRTEAFF. CDR3 coding DNA: TGTGCCAGCAGTTACTCGAGAACCGGCCGTACTGAAGCTTTCTTT. The chain joins TRBV6-5 to TRBJ1-1; D is uncertain. With 0 bases removed from V and 5 bases from J, the gap between germline ends came to 13 bases. CDR1 is MNHEY and CDR2 is SVGAGI in the germline V gene. This CDR3 contains 15 residues.

This clonotype was counted only a few times. The V gene is TRBV12-3 or TRBV12-4, the J gene TRBJ1-2, with D uncertain. The V end was cut by 3 bases, the J end by 4 bases, with 9 bases between. This CDR3 contains 13 residues. CDR3 loop: CASSLGRPYGYTF. The DNA of the CDR3 is TGTGCCAGCAGTTTGGGGAGGCCCTATGGCTACACCTTC.